This entry describes one TCR beta chain. Its antigen is still unknown. PCR was performed using 60 Vbeta and 13 Jbeta primers. Using immunoSEQ multiplex PCR, the repertoire was profiled, and TCRdb retains in-frame clones only, with some absent. This sample carries roughly 200,000 clones, with 0.9% to 1.4% going to the ten biggest clones. The source of the sample is a study of cytomegalovirus exposure and HLA in healthy donors. CDR1 is SGHRS, CDR2 YFSETQ, per germline. This CDR3 has 14 residues. Deletions cut 0 bases from V and 4 bases from J, with 10 bases between. Study-level results: An analysis that came later showed most CMV-associated TCR beta chains appearing HLA-restricted. An analysis done earlier found most TCR beta V segments productive about 87% or about 30% of the time. There was a cluster of highly shared sequence variants that was likely a sequencing artifact.

The receptor was derived from a girl aged 2-10 years in good health and CMV-seropositive. Sample: PBMCs. The chain combines TRBV5-1 with TRBJ2-5; D gene uncertain. The CDR3: CASSLDSTAETQYF. The CDR3 nucleotides read TGCGCCAGCAGCTTGGATAGTACAGCAGAGACCCAGTACTTC.